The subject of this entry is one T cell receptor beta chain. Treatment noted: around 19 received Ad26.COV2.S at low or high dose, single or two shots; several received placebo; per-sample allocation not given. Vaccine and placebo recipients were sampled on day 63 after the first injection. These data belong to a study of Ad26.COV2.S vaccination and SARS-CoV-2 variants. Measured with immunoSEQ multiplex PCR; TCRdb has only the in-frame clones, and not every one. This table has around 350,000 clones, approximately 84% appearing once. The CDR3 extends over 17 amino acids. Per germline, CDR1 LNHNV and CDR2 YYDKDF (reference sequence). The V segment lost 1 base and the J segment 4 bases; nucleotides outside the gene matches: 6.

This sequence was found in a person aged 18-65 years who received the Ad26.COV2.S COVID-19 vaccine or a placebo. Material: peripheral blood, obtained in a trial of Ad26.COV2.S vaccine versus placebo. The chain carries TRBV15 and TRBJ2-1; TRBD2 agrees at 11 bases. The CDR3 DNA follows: TGTGCCACCAGCAGAGGGGACGGACTAGCGGGTTACAATGAGCAGTTCTTC. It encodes CATSRGDGLAGYNEQFF.